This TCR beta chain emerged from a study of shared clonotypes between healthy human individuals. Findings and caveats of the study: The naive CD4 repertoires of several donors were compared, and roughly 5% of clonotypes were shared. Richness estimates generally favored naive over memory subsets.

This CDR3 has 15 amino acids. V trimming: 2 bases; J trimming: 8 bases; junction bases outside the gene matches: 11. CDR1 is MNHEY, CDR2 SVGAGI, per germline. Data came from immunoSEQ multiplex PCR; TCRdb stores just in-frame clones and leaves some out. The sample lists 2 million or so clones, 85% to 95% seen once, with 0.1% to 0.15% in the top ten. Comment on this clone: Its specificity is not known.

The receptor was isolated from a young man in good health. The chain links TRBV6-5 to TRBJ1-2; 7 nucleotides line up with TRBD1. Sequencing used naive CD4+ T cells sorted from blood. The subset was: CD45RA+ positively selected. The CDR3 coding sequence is TGTGCCAGCAGTTACACCCCAGGGACAGTTGGAGGCTACACCTTC. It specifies CASSYTPGTVGGYTF.